The present TCR beta chain was sequenced within a study of shared clonotypes between healthy human individuals. Study at large: Samples came from a couple of female and three male donors aged 18 to 49.

Some clones are missing from TCRdb's copy, which holds only in-frame ones; the method was immunoSEQ multiplex PCR. The sample yields 2,500,000 or so clones, about nine tenths seen once. Trimming cost V 1 base and J 0 bases, with 15 bases left between them. Germline CDR1 is SGHTA and CDR2 is FQGTGA. The CDR3 covers 18 residues. This clonotype was obtained from a man between 18 and 35 years old in good health. Some clones in this sample may be carry-over from other donors' samples. Sequenced material: naive CD4+ T cells from PBMCs. Subset meaning: CD45RA+ positively selected. This sequence joins TRBV7-3 and TRBJ2-2, with a weak D call TRBD1 (6 bases). Here the CDR3 DNA reads TGTGCCAGCAGCTTAATGGGCCGACAGGTCGCGAACACCGGGGAGCTGTTTTTT. As protein: CASSLMGRQVANTGELFF.